This T cell receptor beta chain was identified during a study of blood T cell repertoires in COVID-19. Overall study: The study drew acute and convalescent COVID-19 samples from the United States, Italy and Spain. Sources were T cells, B-cell-depleted T cells, or PBMCs; the material itself was cDNA or gDNA.

Original processing notes: Scientists estimated how many nucleated cells there were by amplifying reference gene primers. The repertoire was sequenced with immunoSEQ multiplex PCR; TCRdb's copy has only in-frame clones and lacks some. The V and J calls and clone size are taken from that table; D and trimming were inferred from the DNA. The sample holds fewer than 350,000 clones, approximately 87% seen once. Seattle patients were enrolled while actively infected and followed longitudinally. Trimming cost V 4 bases and J 3 bases, with 7 bases left between them. The CDR3 has 11 residues. Germline V gene sequence: CDR1 SQVTM, CDR2 ANQGSEA. With respect to this clone: This CDR3 is also generated by other DNA sequences in the sample.

Sequencing was carried out using peripheral blood. The J gene is TRBJ2-7, the V gene TRBV29-1; D may be TRBD2 (6 bases). This TCR derives from a woman in her twenties or thirties with COVID-19, enrolled during active disease. CDR3 nucleotide sequence: TGCAGCGTTGGCGGGGACTACGAGCAGTACTTC. This gives the protein CSVGGDYEQYF.